This T cell receptor (beta chain) was retrieved from a study of shared clonotypes between healthy human individuals. This table comes from immunoSEQ multiplex PCR, and its TCRdb copy is limited to in-frame clones, with some not included. Here the sample spans around 2,000,000 clones, 95% being singletons. Only one count was recorded for this clone. Germline-derived CDR1 and CDR2 are MDHEN and SYDVKM. The CDR3 is 14 amino acids. The germline V and J ends were trimmed by 2 bases and 7 bases, with 12 bases remaining between them. The TCR comes from a man aged 18 to 35 in good health. The material sequenced was naive CD4+ T cells sorted from blood. Subset specified: CD45RA+ positively selected. The chain is built from TRBV28 and TRBJ1-5; D ambiguous. The CDR3 bases are TGTGCCAGCAGTTTAGCGAGGGCTTCCCAGCCCCAGCATTTT. This sequence encodes CASSLARASQPQHF.